Below are 32 T cell receptor beta chains sequenced from a single sample in a study of early T cells in non-severe SARS-CoV-2 infection. TCRdb reprocessed the 5' RACE reads via MiXCR and lists one record per CDR3 protein. The table includes about 79,000 distinct CDR3 sequences, approximately 10% detected once. Input material: whole blood. These receptors all stem from an adult who was a healthcare worker with PCR-confirmed SARS-CoV-2 infection or an uninfected control (not recorded which).

This clonotype occurred a few times. J is TRBJ2-3 and V is TRBV6-6; weak D call: TRBD2 (5 bases). V was clipped by 6 bases and J by 0 bases, with 16 bases between them. The CDR3 covers 16 residues. CDR1 and CDR2 from the germline V gene are MNHNY and SVGAGI (reference sequence). CDR3 coding DNA: TGTGCCAGCAGCCGGCGGTTTAGCGTGAGCACAGATACGCAGTATTTT. This sequence encodes CASSRRFSVSTDTQYF.

The chain recombines TRBV7-9 with TRBJ1-4; D is ambiguous. V was cut by 1 base and J by 8 bases, with 5 bases left in between. CDR1 SEHNR and CDR2 FQNEAQ come from the germline V gene (reference sequence). This CDR3 comprises 12 residues. CDR3 loop: CASSLEPEKLFF. DNA of the CDR3: TGTGCCAGCAGCTTAGAGCCCGAAAAACTGTTTTTT.

This clonotype was recorded at least ten times. CDR3 in amino acids: CASSQVTGSDQPQHF. Here the CDR3 DNA reads TGCGCCAGCAGCCAAGTTACAGGGTCTGATCAGCCCCAGCATTTT. This chain connects TRBV4-1 to TRBJ1-5; D may be TRBD1 (6 bases). Trimming cost V 1 base and J 5 bases, with 12 bases left between them. This CDR3 is built from 15 residues. CDR1 and CDR2 (germline): MGHRA, YSYEKL.

The V gene is TRBV11-3, the J gene TRBJ1-5; 9 nucleotides align to TRBD1. The CDR3 spans 15 residues. The J segment lost 7 bases and the V segment lost 5 bases, leaving 9 bases of the junction unmatched. The germline V gene has CDR1 SGHNT and CDR2 YENEEA. The CDR3 sequence: CASSTNRTGVQPQHF. Written as DNA, the CDR3 is TGTGCCAGCAGCACTAACAGGACAGGGGTCCAGCCCCAGCATTTT.

This clonotype was detected a few times. V gene TRBV4-3 combines with J gene TRBJ1-2, with TRBD1 matching over 8 bases. V lost 4 bases and J lost 7; bases outside the gene matches: 8. The V gene's germline CDR1 is LGHNA and CDR2 YSLEER. The CDR3 runs 14 residues. CDR3: CASSPWQGASGYTF. DNA for the CDR3: TGCGCCAGCAGCCCGTGGCAGGGGGCGTCTGGCTACACCTTC.

This clonotype was seen at least ten times. This rearrangement joins TRBV28 to TRBJ2-1; weak D call: TRBD1 (5 bases). Germline V gene lookup returns CDR1 MDHEN and CDR2 SYDVKM. The CDR3 is 12 amino acids. V shed 4 bases and J shed 5 bases, with 6 bases lying between them. In nucleotides, the CDR3 is TGTGCCAGCAGTTACAGGAACAATGAGCAGTTCTTC. Encoded protein: CASSYRNNEQFF. Using reference TRBV28 and TRBJ2-1 for the parts outside the CDR3, the full variable domain is DVKVTQSSRYLVKRTGEKVFLECVQDMDHENMFWYRQDPGLGLRLIYFSYDVKMKEKGDIPEGYSVSREKKERFSLILESASTNQTSMYLCASSYRNNEQFFGPGTRLTVL.

The rearrangement joins TRBV29-1 to TRBJ1-4, with 9 bases aligning to TRBD1. The CDR3 extends over 13 amino acids. After removal of 6 bases from V and 6 bases from J, the junction contained 5 bases not matched to a gene. Germline V gene data show CDR1 as SQVTM and CDR2 as ANQGSEA. CDR3 in amino acids: CSVYRGQDEKLFF. DNA for the CDR3: TGCAGCGTGTACAGGGGGCAGGATGAAAAACTGTTTTTT.

This clonotype was seen repeatedly, ten times or more. The chain recombines TRBV6-1 with TRBJ2-3; D is possibly TRBD2 (6 bases). Germline V gene lookup returns CDR1 MNHNS and CDR2 SASEGT. V lost 3 bases to trimming and J lost 0 bases, with 10 bases between them. The CDR3 length is 15 residues. CDR3 amino acids: CASSDPGTSTDTQYF. Here the CDR3 DNA reads TGTGCCAGCAGTGATCCCGGGACTAGCACAGATACGCAGTATTTT.

This clonotype was picked up many times. The J gene is TRBJ2-1, the V gene TRBV9; 11 bases are a match to TRBD2. With V trimmed by 4 bases and J by 8 bases, 8 bases remained unmatched. Germline-derived CDR1 and CDR2 are SGDLS and YYNGEE. The CDR3 has 15 amino acids. The CDR3 loop reads CASSPTSGVSYEQFF. CDR3 coding DNA: TGTGCCAGCAGCCCGACTAGCGGGGTTTCGTATGAGCAGTTCTTC.

The chain couples TRBV6-6 to TRBJ2-3; 7 nucleotides line up with TRBD1. Trimming took 5 bases from V and 2 from J; bases not matched to a gene: 7. Germline V lookup: CDR1 MNHNY, CDR2 SVGAGI (reference sequence). This CDR3 region has 15 residues. Here the CDR3 reads CASSGQALLTDTQYF. CDR3 sequence (DNA): TGTGCCAGCAGTGGACAGGCCCTTCTCACAGATACGCAGTATTTT.

This clonotype was detected many times. The rearrangement links TRBV11-2 to TRBJ2-1; D is possibly TRBD1 (5 bases). The germline V and J ends were trimmed by 5 bases and 5 bases, with 10 bases remaining between them. CDR1 and CDR2 from the germline V gene are SGHAT and FQNNGV. This CDR3 contains 13 residues. The CDR3 here is CASSLRADNEQFF. The CDR3 DNA follows: TGTGCCAGCAGCCTCAGGGCGGACAATGAGCAGTTCTTC.

There are a few counts of this clonotype. The genes are TRBV12-3 or TRBV12-4 and TRBJ2-3, with 10 positions matching TRBD2. V gave up 4 bases and J gave up 6 bases; unmatched junction bases: 10. The CDR3 totals 16 residues. The CDR3 region is CASSSRVAGGGDTQYF. The CDR3 DNA follows: TGTGCCAGCAGTTCCCGGGTAGCGGGGGGCGGGGATACGCAGTATTTT.

Written as DNA, the CDR3 is TGTGCCAGCAGTCCCCTGGGGGCCTACAATGAGCAGTTCTTC. It specifies CASSPLGAYNEQFF. V usage is TRBV12-3 or TRBV12-4 and J usage is TRBJ2-1; D may match TRBD1 or TRBD2 (5 bases each). The CDR3 loop spans 14 amino acids. V shed 5 bases and J shed 2 bases, with 10 bases lying between them.

This clonotype was recorded at least ten times. The chain employs TRBV12-3 or TRBV12-4 and TRBJ2-1; D is unclear. CDR3 length: 12 amino acids. V lost 11 bases, J lost 1 base, and 9 bases lay in between. The CDR3 spells CAVYSSYNEQFF. CDR3 in DNA: TGTGCCGTCTATAGTTCCTACAATGAGCAGTTCTTC.

This clonotype was counted ten times or more. The chain has TRBV7-2 and TRBJ1-1; D remains unclear. CDR1 is SGHTA and CDR2 is FQGNSA in the germline V gene. The CDR3 consists of 13 residues. Trimming shortened V by 0 bases and J by 8 bases, and 10 bases separated the two germline ends. CDR3 in DNA: TGTGCCAGCAGCTTAGCGCAAATCGCGGAAGCTTTCTTT. It is translated as CASSLAQIAEAFF.

This clonotype was recorded at least ten times. The chain has TRBV7-6 and TRBJ2-1; D not certain. Germline values: CDR1 SGHVS, CDR2 FNYEAQ. Trimming pared 4 bases from V and 1 base from J, leaving 11 bases between. The CDR3 runs to 15 residues. Written as DNA, the CDR3 is TGTGCCAGCAGCTCGTTAGTATCGTCCTACAATGAGCAGTTCTTC. Protein product: CASSSLVSSYNEQFF.

The sample holds a few counts of this clonotype. This chain uses TRBV5-1 with TRBJ1-6, with D uncertain. The CDR3 length is 15 residues. The germline V gene has CDR1 SGHRS and CDR2 YFSETQ. Trimming took 4 bases from V and 0 from J, leaving 8 bases between them. The CDR3 coding sequence is TGCGCCAGCAGCGCAGCGAGCTCCTATAATTCACCCCTCCACTTT. Protein: CASSAASSYNSPLHF.

This clonotype was picked up many times. This chain connects TRBV10-3 to TRBJ2-1; weak D call: TRBD1 (6 bases). The ends were cut back, 5 bases at V and 5 bases at J, with 16 bases in the middle. The germline gives CDR1 ENHRY, CDR2 SYGVKD. This CDR3 is 15 amino acids long. The CDR3 DNA reads as TGTGCCATCAGTTCCACAGGGTGGGGCGACAATGAGCAGTTCTTC. Protein sequence: CAISSTGWGDNEQFF.

The chain combines TRBV7-8 with TRBJ1-5, with 9 bases identical to TRBD1. The length of the CDR3 is 15 residues. J lost 7 bases, V lost 0 bases, and 4 bases had no gene match. The germline gives CDR1 SGHVS, CDR2 FQNEAQ. The CDR3 sequence: CASSLAGTGRQPQHF. The CDR3 bases are TGTGCCAGCAGCTTAGCCGGGACAGGGCGGCAGCCCCAGCATTTT. The full variable domain, completed using reference TRBV7-8 and TRBJ1-5, is GAGVSQSPRYKVAKRGQDVALRCDPISGHVSLFWYQQALGQGPEFLTYFQNEAQLDKSGLPSDRFFAERPEGSVSTLKIQRTQQEDSAVYLCASSLAGTGRQPQHFGDGTRLSIL.

This clonotype was seen only a few times. This sequence joins TRBV4-1 and TRBJ1-1; D is perhaps TRBD1 (5 bases). The CDR3 totals 15 residues. The germline V gene has CDR1 MGHRA and CDR2 YSYEKL. The V and J ends lost 2 bases and 4 bases respectively, with 14 bases between them. The CDR3 sequence is CASSQTAGRSTEAFF. CDR3 sequence (DNA): TGCGCCAGCAGCCAAACAGCAGGGCGGAGCACTGAAGCTTTCTTT.

This clonotype was found many times. This rearrangement joins TRBV6-5 to TRBJ1-2; D is possibly TRBD1 (5 bases). There are 12 residues in the CDR3. The V end was cut by 6 bases, the J end by 8 bases, with 13 bases between. CDR1 and CDR2 from the germline V gene are MNHEY and SVGAGI. Written as DNA, the CDR3 is TGTGCCAGCAGGTTGGGGGGAAGCGGCTACACCTTC. Its protein product is CASRLGGSGYTF.

The chain has TRBV6-5 and TRBJ2-7; possible D gene TRBD2, 7 bases. This CDR3 has 14 amino acids. V was trimmed by 5 bases and J by 5 bases, leaving 16 bases between them. Germline CDR1 MNHEY, CDR2 SVGAGI. The CDR3 loop reads CASSPQRGGDEQYF. The CDR3 nucleotides read TGTGCCAGCAGTCCTCAGAGGGGGGGGGACGAGCAGTACTTC.

This clonotype has more than one count but fewer than ten. V is TRBV12-3 or TRBV12-4 and J is TRBJ2-5; 8 bases line up with TRBD1. The V and J ends lost 5 bases and 5 bases, in that order; junction bases with no gene match: 7. CDR3 size: 14 residues. The CDR3 bases are TGTGCCAGCAGTCCAGGGGGCTTTCTGGAGACCCAGTACTTC. It is translated as CASSPGGFLETQYF.

This clonotype has just a few counts. This chain links TRBV14 with TRBJ1-1; the D is unclear. With 0 bases removed from V and 3 bases from J, the gap between germline ends came to 11 bases. The CDR3 sequence is 15 residues long. From germline, CDR1 is SGHDN and CDR2 FVKESK. The CDR3 here is CASSQDLGPDTEAFF. The DNA of the CDR3 is TGTGCCAGCAGCCAAGATCTCGGTCCGGACACTGAAGCTTTCTTT.

This clonotype was recorded many times. The V and J genes are TRBV2 and TRBJ2-3; 8 positions match TRBD2. The V gene end was trimmed by 0 bases and the J gene end by 6 bases; junction bases not matched to a gene: 8. This CDR3 spans 16 amino acids. CDR1 and CDR2 (germline): SNHLY, FYNNEI. The CDR3: CASSEAGGLAHDTQYF. The CDR3 DNA follows: TGTGCCAGCAGTGAAGCGGGAGGACTAGCACATGATACGCAGTATTTT.

The chain couples TRBV12-3 or TRBV12-4 to TRBJ2-3; TRBD1 is a possible D gene (5 bases). The CDR3 is made up of 13 amino acids. The germline V and J ends were trimmed by 10 bases and 1 base, with 12 bases remaining between them. This CDR3 reads CANKRGGTDTQYF. CDR3 sequence (DNA): TGTGCCAACAAAAGGGGCGGCACAGATACGCAGTATTTT.

V usage is TRBV29-1 and J usage is TRBJ2-7; no reliable D call. V was pared by 4 bases and J by 1 base, with 11 bases between. The CDR3 runs to 13 residues. Germline V gives CDR1 SQVTM, CDR2 ANQGSEA. The DNA for the CDR3 is TGCAGCGTTGTTGGTGCGTTATCCTACGAGCAGTACTTC. Translated: CSVVGALSYEQYF.

This clonotype was seen ten or more times. This chain connects TRBV7-6 to TRBJ2-7, with D maybe TRBD2 (6 bases). CDR1 is SGHVS, CDR2 FNYEAQ, per germline. The V end was cut by 2 bases, the J end by 0 bases, with 11 bases between. This CDR3 is built from 15 residues. CDR3 residues: CASSLSRGYSYEQYF. DNA of the CDR3: TGTGCCAGCAGCTTATCGCGGGGCTACTCCTACGAGCAGTACTTC.

This clonotype was detected only a few times. The rearrangement links TRBV10-1 to TRBJ2-5; 9 nucleotides align to TRBD2. There are 15 residues in the CDR3. The V gene's germline CDR1 is WNHNN and CDR2 SYGVQD (reference sequence). Losses at the gene ends were 8 bases for V and 1 base for J; bases not matched to a gene: 8. The CDR3 region has the DNA TGCGCCAGCTCCAGGCTAGCGGGGTCCCAAGAGACCCAGTACTTC. Its protein product is CASSRLAGSQETQYF.

This clonotype was seen at least ten times. CDR3 protein: CASSIPGLEETQYF. The CDR3 DNA reads TGTGCCAGCAGCATTCCGGGGCTGGAAGAGACCCAGTACTTC. The chain couples TRBV21-1 to TRBJ2-5; the DNA was not used to check the table's D call, TRBD1. TRBV21-1 is marked as a pseudogene. The CDR3 loop spans 14 amino acids.

This clonotype was seen at least ten times. The CDR3 region has the DNA TGTGCCAGCAGTGGTTACAGGGCTAGTCAGCCCCAGCATTTT. Amino acids: CASSGYRASQPQHF. The chain couples TRBV2 to TRBJ1-5, with D perhaps TRBD1 (6 bases). Germline CDR1 SNHLY, CDR2 FYNNEI. Trimming left V 4 bases short and J 6 bases short, with 13 bases between. This CDR3 region has 14 residues.

This clonotype was seen a few times. This rearrangement joins TRBV10-2 to TRBJ1-1; D unclear. Per the germline V gene, CDR1 is WSHSY and CDR2 is SAAADI. Trimming cost V 3 bases and J 1 base, with 15 bases left between them. The CDR3 is 16 residues long. The CDR3 spells CASSDPTPGGNTEAFF. CDR3 coding DNA: TGCGCCAGCAGTGACCCTACCCCGGGAGGGAACACTGAAGCTTTCTTT.